This TCR beta chain was found in a study of blood T cell repertoires in COVID-19. The method was immunoSEQ multiplex PCR; TCRdb's version includes in-frame clones alone and lacks a portion of them. This sample has nearly 35,000 clones, with roughly 93% found just once. V lost 7 bases, J lost 2 bases, and 14 bases lay in between. Germline assignment: CDR1 MNHEY and CDR2 SVGAGI. The CDR3 is 14 residues long. The chain links TRBV6-5 to TRBJ1-1; unclear D gene. Material: peripheral blood. The receptor was derived from a human donor in a cohort sampled during active COVID-19. CDR3: CASNRLAGNTEAFF. In DNA form, the CDR3 reads TGTGCCAGCAACCGCCTTGCGGGTAACACTGAAGCTTTCTTT.